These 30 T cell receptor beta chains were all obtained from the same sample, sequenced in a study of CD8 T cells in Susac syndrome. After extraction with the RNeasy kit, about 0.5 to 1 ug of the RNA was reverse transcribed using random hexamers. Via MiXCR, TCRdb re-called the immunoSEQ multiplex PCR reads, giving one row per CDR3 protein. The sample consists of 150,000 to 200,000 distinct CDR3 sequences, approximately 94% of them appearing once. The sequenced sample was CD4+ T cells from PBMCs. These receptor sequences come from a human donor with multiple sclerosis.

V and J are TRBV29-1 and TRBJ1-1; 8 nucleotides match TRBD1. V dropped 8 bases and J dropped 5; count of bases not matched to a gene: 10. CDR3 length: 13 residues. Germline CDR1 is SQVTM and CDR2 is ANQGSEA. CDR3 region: CSSRGDRPTEAFF. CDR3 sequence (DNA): TGCAGCTCCCGGGGGGACAGGCCGACTGAAGCTTTCTTT. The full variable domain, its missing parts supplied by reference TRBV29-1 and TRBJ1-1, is SAVISQKPSRDICQRGTSLTIQCQVDSQVTMMFWYRQQPGQSLTLIATANQGSEATYESGFVIDKFPISRPNLTFSTLTVSNMSPEDSSIYLCSSRGDRPTEAFFGQGTRLTVV.

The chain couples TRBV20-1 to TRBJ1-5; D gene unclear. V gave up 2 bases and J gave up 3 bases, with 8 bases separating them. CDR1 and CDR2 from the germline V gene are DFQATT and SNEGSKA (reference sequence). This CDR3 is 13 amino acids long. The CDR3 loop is CSARYATNQPQHF. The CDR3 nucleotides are TGCAGTGCTAGATACGCGACCAATCAGCCCCAGCATTTT.

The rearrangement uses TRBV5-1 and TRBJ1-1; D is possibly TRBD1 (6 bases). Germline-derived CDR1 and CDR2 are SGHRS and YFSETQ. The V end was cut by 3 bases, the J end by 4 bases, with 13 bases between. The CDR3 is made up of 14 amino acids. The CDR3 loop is CASSWGGGVTEAFF. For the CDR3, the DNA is TGCGCCAGCAGCTGGGGAGGGGGAGTCACTGAAGCTTTCTTT.

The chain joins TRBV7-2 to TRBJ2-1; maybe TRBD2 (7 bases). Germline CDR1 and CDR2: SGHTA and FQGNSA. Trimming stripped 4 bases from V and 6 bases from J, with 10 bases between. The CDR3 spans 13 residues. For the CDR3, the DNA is TGTGCCAGCAGCTACCGGGGGGCCAATGAGCAGTTCTTC. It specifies CASSYRGANEQFF.

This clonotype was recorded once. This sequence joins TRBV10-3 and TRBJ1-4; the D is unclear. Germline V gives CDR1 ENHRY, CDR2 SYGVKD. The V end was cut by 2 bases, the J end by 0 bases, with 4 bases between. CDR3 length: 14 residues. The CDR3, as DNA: TGTGCCATCAGTGAGAGCGCAACTAATGAAAAACTGTTTTTT. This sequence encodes CAISESATNEKLFF.

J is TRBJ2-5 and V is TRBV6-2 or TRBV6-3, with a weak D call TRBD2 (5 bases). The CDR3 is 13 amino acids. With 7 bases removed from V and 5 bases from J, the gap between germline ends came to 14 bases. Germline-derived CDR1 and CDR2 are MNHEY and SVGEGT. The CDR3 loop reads CASKRQAGETQYF. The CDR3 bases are TGTGCCAGCAAGAGGCAGGCGGGCGAGACCCAGTACTTC.

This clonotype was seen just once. CDR3 DNA: TGTGCCAGCAGCTTGGGGGGGTCAAATGGCTACACCTTC. It codes for CASSLGGSNGYTF. The genes are TRBV7-2 and TRBJ1-2, with D maybe TRBD1 (5 bases). Trimming removed 3 bases at V and 6 bases at J, with 11 bases between. Looked up from germline, CDR1 is SGHTA and CDR2 is FQGNSA. The CDR3 consists of 13 residues.

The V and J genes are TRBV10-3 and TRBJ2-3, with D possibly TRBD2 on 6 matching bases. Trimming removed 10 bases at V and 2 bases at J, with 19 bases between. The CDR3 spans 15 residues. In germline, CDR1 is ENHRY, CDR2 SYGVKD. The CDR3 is CATAGGERDTDTQYF. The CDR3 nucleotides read TGTGCCACCGCGGGCGGGGAGAGGGACACAGATACGCAGTATTTT.

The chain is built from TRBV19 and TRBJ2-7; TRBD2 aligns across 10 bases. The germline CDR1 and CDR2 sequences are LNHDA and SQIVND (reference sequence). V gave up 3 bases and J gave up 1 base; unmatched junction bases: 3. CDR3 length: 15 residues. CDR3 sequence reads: CASSIASGSSYEQYF. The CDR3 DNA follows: TGTGCCAGTAGTATCGCTAGCGGGAGTTCCTACGAGCAGTACTTC.

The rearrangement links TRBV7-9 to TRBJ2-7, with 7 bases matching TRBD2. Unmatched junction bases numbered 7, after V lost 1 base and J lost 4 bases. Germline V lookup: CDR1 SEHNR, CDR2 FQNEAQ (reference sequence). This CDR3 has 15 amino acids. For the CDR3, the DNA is TGTGCCAGCAGCTTAGTTCCTGCGGGAGTTTACGAGCAGTACTTC. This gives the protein CASSLVPAGVYEQYF.

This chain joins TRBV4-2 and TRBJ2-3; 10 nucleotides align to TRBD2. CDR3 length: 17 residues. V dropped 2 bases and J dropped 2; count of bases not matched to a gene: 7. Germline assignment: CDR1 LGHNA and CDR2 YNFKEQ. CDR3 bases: TGTGCCAGCAGCCAAACGAAAACTAGCGGGGTCACAGATACGCAGTATTTT. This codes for CASSQTKTSGVTDTQYF.

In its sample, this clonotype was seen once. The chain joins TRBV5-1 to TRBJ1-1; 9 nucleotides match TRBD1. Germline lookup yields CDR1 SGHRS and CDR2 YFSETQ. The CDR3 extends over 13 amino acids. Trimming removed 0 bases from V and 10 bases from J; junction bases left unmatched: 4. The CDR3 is CASSLVRTGVAFF. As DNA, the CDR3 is TGCGCCAGCAGCTTGGTTCGGACAGGGGTAGCTTTCTTT.

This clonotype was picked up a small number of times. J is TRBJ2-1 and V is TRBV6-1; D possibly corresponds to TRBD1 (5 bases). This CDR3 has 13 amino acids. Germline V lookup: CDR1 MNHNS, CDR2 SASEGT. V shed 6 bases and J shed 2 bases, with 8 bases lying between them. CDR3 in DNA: TGTGCCAGCAGCCCCAGGGCCTACAATGAGCAGTTCTTC. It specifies CASSPRAYNEQFF.

CDR3 sequence reads: CASRSAWGTPGANVLTF. CDR3 sequence (DNA): TGTGCCAGCAGGAGCGCGTGGGGTACCCCTGGGGCCAACGTCCTGACTTTC. The chain couples TRBV6-1 to TRBJ2-6; D uncertain. Germline values: CDR1 MNHNS, CDR2 SASEGT. V shed 6 bases and J shed 2 bases, with 17 bases lying between them. This CDR3 is built from 17 residues.

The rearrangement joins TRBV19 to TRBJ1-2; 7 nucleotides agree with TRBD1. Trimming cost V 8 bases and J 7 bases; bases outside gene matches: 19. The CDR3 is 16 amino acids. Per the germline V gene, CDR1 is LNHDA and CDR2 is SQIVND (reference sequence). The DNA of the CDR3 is TGTGCCAGTCGAAGGACAGGCGTTGAGATCGGGGGTGGCTACACCTTC. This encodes CASRRTGVEIGGGYTF.

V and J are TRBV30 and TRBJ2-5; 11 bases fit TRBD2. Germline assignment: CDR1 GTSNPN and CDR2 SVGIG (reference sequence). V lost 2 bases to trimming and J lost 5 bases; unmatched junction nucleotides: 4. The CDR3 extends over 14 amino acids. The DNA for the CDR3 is TGTGCCTGGAGTCTAGCGGGAGGTGGCGAGACCCAGTACTTC. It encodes CAWSLAGGGETQYF.

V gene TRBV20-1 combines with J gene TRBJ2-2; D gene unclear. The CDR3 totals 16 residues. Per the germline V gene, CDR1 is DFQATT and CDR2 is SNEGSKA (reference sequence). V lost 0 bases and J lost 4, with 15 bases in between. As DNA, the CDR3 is TGCAGTGCTAGAGATAGCAGGAGACGGGCCACCGGGGAGCTGTTTTTT. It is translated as CSARDSRRRATGELFF.

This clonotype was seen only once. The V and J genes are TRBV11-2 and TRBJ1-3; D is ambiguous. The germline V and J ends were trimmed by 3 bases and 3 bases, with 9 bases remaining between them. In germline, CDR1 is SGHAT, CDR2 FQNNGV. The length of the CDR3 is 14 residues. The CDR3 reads CASSFNRDGNTIYF. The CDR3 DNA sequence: TGTGCCAGCAGCTTTAACCGTGATGGAAACACCATATATTTT.

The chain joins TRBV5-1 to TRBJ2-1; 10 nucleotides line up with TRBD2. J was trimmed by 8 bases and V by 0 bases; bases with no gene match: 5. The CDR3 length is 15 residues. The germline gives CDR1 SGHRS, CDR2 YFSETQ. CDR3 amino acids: CASSLEREGSDEQFF. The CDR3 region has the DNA TGCGCCAGCAGCTTGGAGCGGGAGGGCTCGGATGAGCAGTTCTTC. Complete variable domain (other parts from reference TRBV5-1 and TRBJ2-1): KAGVTQTPRYLIKTRGQQVTLSCSPISGHRSVSWYQQTPGQGLQFLFEYFSETQRNKGNFPGRFSGRQFSNSRSEMNVSTLELGDSALYLCASSLEREGSDEQFFGPGTRLTVL.

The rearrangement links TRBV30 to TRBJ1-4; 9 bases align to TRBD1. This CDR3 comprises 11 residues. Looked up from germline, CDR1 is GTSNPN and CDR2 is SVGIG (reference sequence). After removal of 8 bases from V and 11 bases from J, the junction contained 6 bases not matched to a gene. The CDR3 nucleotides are TGTGCCGGAGCCGGACAGGGGAAACTGTTTTTT. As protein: CAGAGQGKLFF. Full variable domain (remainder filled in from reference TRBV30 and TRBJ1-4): SQTIHQWPATLVQPVGSPLSLECTVEGTSNPNLYWYRQAAGRGLQLLFYSVGIGQISSEVPQNLSASRPQDRQFILSSKKLLLSDSGFYLCAGAGQGKLFFGSGTQLSVL.

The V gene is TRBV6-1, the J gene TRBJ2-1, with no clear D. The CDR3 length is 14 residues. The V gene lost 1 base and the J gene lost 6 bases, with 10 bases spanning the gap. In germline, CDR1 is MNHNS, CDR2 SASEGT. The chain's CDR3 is CASSEGTRVNEQFF. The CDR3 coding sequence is TGTGCCAGCAGTGAAGGGACCCGGGTCAATGAGCAGTTCTTC.

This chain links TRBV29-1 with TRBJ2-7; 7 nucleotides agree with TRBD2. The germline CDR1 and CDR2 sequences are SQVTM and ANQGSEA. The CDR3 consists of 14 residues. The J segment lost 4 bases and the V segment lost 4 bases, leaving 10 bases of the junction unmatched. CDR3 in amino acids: CSVVVGGVGYEQYF. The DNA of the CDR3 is TGCAGCGTTGTAGTGGGAGGGGTCGGGTACGAGCAGTACTTC.

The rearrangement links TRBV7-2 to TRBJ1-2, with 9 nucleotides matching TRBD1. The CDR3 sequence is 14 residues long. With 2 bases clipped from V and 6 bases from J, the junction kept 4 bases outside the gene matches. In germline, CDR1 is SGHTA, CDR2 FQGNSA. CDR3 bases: TGTGCCAGCAGCTTAAGGGACAGGGCTAATGGCTACACCTTC. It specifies CASSLRDRANGYTF.

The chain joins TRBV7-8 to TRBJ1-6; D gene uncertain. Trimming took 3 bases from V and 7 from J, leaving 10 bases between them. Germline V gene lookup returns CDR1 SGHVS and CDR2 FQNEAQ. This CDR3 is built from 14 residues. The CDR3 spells CASSFVGGNSPLHF. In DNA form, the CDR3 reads TGTGCCAGCAGCTTCGTAGGAGGAAATTCACCCCTCCACTTT.

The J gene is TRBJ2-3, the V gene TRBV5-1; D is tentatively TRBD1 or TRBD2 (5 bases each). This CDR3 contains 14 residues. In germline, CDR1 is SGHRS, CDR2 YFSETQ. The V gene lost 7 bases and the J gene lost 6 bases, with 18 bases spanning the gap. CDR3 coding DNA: TGCGCCAGCGCGGAAGGGACGACCGCGGATACGCAGTATTTT. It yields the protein CASAEGTTADTQYF.

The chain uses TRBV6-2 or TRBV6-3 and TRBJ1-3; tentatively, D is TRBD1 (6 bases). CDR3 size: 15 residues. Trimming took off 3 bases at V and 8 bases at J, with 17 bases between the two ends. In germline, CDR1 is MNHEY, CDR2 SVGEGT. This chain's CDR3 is CASSYRDTTADTIYF. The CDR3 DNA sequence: TGTGCCAGCAGTTATCGGGACACCACCGCGGACACCATATATTTT.

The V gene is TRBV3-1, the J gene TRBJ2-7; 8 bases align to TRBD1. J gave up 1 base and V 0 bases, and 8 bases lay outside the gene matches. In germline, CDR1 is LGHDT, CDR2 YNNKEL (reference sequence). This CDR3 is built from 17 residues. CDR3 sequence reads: CASSQDDRGPWSYEQYF. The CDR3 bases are TGTGCCAGCAGCCAAGATGACAGGGGCCCCTGGTCCTACGAGCAGTACTTC.

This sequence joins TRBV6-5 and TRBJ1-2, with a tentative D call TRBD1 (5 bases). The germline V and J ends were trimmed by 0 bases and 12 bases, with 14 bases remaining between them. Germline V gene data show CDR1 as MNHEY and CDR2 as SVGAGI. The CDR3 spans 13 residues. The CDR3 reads CASSYSRGSGHTF. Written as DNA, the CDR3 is TGTGCCAGCAGTTACTCGAGGGGATCGGGTCACACCTTC.

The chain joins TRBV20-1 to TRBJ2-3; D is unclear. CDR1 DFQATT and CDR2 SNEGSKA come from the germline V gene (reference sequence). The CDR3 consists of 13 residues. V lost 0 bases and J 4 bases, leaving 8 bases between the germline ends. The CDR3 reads CSARDPPSDTQYF. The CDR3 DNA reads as TGCAGTGCTAGAGATCCGCCGTCAGATACGCAGTATTTT.

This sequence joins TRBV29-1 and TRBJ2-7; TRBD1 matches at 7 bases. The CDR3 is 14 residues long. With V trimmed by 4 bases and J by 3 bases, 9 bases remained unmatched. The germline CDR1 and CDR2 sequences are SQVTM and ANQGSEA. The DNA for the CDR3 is TGCAGCGTTGTTGGGGACAGTAGAGACTACGAGCAGTACTTC. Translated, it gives CSVVGDSRDYEQYF.